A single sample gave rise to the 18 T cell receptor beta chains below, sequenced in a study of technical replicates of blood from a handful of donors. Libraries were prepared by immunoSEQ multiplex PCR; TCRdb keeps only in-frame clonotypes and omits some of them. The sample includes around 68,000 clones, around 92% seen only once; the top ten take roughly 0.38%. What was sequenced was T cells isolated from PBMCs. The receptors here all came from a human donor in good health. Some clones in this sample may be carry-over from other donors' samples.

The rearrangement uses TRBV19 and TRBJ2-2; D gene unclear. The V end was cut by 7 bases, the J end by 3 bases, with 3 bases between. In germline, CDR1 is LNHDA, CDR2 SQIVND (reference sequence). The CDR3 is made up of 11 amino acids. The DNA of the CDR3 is TGTGCCAGTACTTACACCGGGGAGCTGTTTTTT. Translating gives CASTYTGELFF.

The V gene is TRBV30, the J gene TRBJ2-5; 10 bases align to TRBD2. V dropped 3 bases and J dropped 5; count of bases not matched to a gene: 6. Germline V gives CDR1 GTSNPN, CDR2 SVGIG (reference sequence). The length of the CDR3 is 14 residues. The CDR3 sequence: CAWSASGRGETQYF. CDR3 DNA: TGTGCCTGGAGCGCGAGCGGGAGGGGGGAGACCCAGTACTTC.

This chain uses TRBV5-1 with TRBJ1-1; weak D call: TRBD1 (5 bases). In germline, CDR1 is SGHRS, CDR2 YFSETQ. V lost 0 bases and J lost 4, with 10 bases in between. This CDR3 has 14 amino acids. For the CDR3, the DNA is TGCGCCAGCAGCTTGGAAAGTAGGGGCACTGAAGCTTTCTTT. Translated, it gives CASSLESRGTEAFF.

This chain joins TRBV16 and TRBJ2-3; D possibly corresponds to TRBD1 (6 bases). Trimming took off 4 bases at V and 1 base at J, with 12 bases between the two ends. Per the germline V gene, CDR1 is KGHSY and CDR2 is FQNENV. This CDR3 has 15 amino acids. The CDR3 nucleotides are TGTGCCAGCAGCCCTCGACAGGATCGCACAGATACGCAGTATTTT. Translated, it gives CASSPRQDRTDTQYF.

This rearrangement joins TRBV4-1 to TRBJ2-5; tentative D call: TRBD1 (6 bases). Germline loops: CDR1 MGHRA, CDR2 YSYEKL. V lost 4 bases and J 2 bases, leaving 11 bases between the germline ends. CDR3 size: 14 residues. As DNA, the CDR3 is TGCGCCAGCAGCCTTCGGGACACTCAAGAGACCCAGTACTTC. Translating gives CASSLRDTQETQYF.

In DNA, the CDR3 is TGCGCCAGCAGCTTGGACGGGAGGGGGTCCTACAATGAGCAGTTCTTC. Translation: CASSLDGRGSYNEQFF. V usage is TRBV5-1 and J usage is TRBJ2-1; TRBD2 matches 8 bases. CDR1 and CDR2 from the germline V gene are SGHRS and YFSETQ. There are 16 residues in the CDR3. Trimming at V came to 0 bases and at J to 1 base, leaving 3 bases not matched to a gene. Together with reference TRBV5-1 and TRBJ2-1, the CDR3 gives the full variable domain: KAGVTQTPRYLIKTRGQQVTLSCSPISGHRSVSWYQQTPGQGLQFLFEYFSETQRNKGNFPGRFSGRQFSNSRSEMNVSTLELGDSALYLCASSLDGRGSYNEQFFGPGTRLTVL.

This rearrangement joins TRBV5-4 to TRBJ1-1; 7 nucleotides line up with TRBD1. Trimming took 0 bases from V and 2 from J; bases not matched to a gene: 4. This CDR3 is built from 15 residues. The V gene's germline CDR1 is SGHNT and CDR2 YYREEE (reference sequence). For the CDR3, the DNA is TGTGCCAGCAGCTTGGGAGGGGGCTTAAACACTGAAGCTTTCTTT. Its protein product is CASSLGGGLNTEAFF.

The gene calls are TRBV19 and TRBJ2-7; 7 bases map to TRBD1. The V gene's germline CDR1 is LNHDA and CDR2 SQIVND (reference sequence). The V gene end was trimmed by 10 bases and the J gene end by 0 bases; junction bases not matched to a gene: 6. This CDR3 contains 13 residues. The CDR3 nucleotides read TGTGCCAATTTACAGGGGAGCTCCTACGAGCAGTACTTC. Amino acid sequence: CANLQGSSYEQYF.

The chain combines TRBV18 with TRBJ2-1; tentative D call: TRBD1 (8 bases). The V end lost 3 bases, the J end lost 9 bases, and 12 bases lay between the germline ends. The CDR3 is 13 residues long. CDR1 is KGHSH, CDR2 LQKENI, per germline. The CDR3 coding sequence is TGTGCCAGCTCACCGGACAGGGAGGGTGAGCAGTTCTTC. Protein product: CASSPDREGEQFF.

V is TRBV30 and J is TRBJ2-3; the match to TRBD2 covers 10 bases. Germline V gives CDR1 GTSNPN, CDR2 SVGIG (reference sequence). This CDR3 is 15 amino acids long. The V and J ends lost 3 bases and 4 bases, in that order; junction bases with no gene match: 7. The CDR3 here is CAWRISGRMPDTQYF. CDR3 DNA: TGTGCCTGGAGGATTAGCGGGAGGATGCCAGATACGCAGTATTTT.

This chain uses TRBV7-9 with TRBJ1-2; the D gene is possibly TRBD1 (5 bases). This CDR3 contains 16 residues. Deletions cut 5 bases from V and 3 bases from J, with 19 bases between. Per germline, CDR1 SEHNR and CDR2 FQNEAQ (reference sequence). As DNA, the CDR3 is TGTGCCAGCAGCGGACAAGGTCGGGAGACATACTATGGCTACACCTTC. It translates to CASSGQGRETYYGYTF.

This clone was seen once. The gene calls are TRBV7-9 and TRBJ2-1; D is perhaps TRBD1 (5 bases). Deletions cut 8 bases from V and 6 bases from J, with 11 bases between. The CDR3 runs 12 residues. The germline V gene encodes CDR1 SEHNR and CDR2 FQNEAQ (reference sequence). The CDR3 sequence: CASPQVSNEQFF. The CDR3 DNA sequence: TGTGCCAGCCCACAGGTTTCCAATGAGCAGTTCTTC.

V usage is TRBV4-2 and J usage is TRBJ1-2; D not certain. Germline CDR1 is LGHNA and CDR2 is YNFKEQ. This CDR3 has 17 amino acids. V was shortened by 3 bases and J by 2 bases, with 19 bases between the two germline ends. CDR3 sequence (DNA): TGTGCCAGCAGCCACGTAAGTGTAAACACATGGAACTATGGCTACACCTTC. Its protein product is CASSHVSVNTWNYGYTF.

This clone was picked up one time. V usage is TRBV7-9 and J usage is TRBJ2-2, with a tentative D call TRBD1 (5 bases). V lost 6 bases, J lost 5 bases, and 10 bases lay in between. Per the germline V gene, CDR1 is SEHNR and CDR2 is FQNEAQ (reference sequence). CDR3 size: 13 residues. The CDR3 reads CASSQTVTGELFF. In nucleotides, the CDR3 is TGTGCCAGCAGTCAGACAGTGACCGGGGAGCTGTTTTTT.

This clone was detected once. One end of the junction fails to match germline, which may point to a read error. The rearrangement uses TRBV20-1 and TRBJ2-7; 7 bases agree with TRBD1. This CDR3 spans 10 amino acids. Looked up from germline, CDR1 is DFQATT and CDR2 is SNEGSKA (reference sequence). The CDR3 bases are TGCAGTGCTAGGCTTGACAGGGTAGTCTTC. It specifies CSARLDRVVF.

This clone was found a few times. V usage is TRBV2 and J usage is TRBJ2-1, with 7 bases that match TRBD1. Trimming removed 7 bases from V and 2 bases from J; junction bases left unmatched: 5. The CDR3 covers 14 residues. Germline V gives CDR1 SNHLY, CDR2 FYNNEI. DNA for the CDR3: TGTGCCAGCAAACCGACAGGGACCTACAATGAGCAGTTCTTC. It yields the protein CASKPTGTYNEQFF.

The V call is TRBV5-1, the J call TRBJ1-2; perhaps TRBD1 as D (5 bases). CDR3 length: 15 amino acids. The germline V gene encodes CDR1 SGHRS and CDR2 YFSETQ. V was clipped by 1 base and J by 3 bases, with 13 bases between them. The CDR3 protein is CASSLNPGGDYGYTF. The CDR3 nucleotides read TGCGCCAGCAGCTTGAATCCCGGGGGGGACTATGGCTACACCTTC.

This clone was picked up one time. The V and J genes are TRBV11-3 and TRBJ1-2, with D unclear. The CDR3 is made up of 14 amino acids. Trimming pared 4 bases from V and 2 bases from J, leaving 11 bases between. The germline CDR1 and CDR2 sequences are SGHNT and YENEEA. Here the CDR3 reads CASSSGFLNYGYTF. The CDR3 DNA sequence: TGTGCCAGCAGCTCGGGATTCCTAAACTATGGCTACACCTTC. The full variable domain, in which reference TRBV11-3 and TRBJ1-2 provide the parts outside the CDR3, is EAGVVQSPRYKIIEKKQPVAFWCNPISGHNTLYWYLQNLGQGPELLIRYENEEAVDDSQLPKDRFSAERLKGVDSTLKIQPAELGDSAVYLCASSSGFLNYGYTFGSGTRLTVV.